This record covers a single TCR beta chain. Its antigen is as yet unknown. Primers for the PCR totalled 60 Vbeta and 13 Jbeta. Produced via immunoSEQ multiplex PCR; TCRdb's table is partial and in-frame only. There are fewer than 95,000 clones in the sample; about 85% occur only once, and over 7% lies in the top ten. Germline assignment: CDR1 MDHEN and CDR2 SYDVKM. The trim removed 1 base at V and 7 bases at J, leaving 9 bases unmatched. The CDR3 contains 16 residues. These data come from a study of cytomegalovirus exposure and HLA in healthy donors. Study-wide results and caveats: Presence/absence analyses assumed roughly uniform sequencing depth across donors, which may not hold. Associated with cytomegalovirus, according to the listing, were approximately 160 TCR beta chains.

The sequence was obtained from a man aged 40-50 years in good health and CMV-seropositive. Material: PBMCs. The chain has TRBV28 and TRBJ2-7, with 11 bases aligning to TRBD1. The CDR3 is CASSLSLGTGGYEQYF. DNA of the CDR3: TGTGCCAGCAGTTTATCCCTCGGGACAGGGGGTTATGAGCAGTACTTC. The full variable domain, its missing parts supplied by reference TRBV28 and TRBJ2-7, is DVKVTQSSRYLVKRTGEKVFLECVQDMDHENMFWYRQDPGLGLRLIYFSYDVKMKEKGDIPEGYSVSREKKERFSLILESASTNQTSMYLCASSLSLGTGGYEQYFGPGTRLTVT.